These T cell receptor beta chains were read from a single sample in a study of breast tumors, draining lymph nodes, adjacent tissues. TCRdb passed the multiplex PCR reads through MiXCR, listing each CDR3 protein once. The repertoire holds 83,000 or so distinct CDR3 sequences, roughly a fifth seen once, with about 2.2% in the top ten. Sequenced input: axillary lymph node tissue. The receptors were gathered from a female donor with breast cancer. Some clones in this sample may be carry-over from other donors' samples. Each CDR3 is given with its conserved first and last residue. D genes are given only for firm matches. Clone size is given for some rows only: seen once, a few or many times, or a class if the clone is expanded.

d_gene | j_gene | v_gene | abundance | CDR3nt | CDR3aa
NA | TRBJ1-5 | TRBV19 | NA | TGTGCCAGTAGTTCAGACCCGGGCGGGCAGCCCCAGCATTTT | CASSSDPGGQPQHF
NA | TRBJ2-7 | TRBV28 | few | TGTGCCAGCAGTTTTTTCGTAAGCTCCTACGAGCAGTACTTC | CASSFFVSSYEQYF
TRBD2 | TRBJ2-5 | TRBV20-1 | many | TGCAGTGCTAGTCCCGATCCGGGACTAGCGGGGCGAATGGGGCCAGAGACCCAGTACTTC | CSASPDPGLAGRMGPETQYF
TRBD2 | TRBJ2-7 | TRBV4-1 | many | TGCGCCAGCAGCCAACTTACGGGGGGGTTCGAGCAGTACTTC | CASSQLTGGFEQYF
TRBD2 | TRBJ2-3 | TRBV4-3 | many | TGCGCCAGCAGCCAAGGGGCGGGAGGCCCCCACGATACGCAGTATTTT | CASSQGAGGPHDTQYF
NA | TRBJ2-1 | TRBV24-1 | many | TGTGCCACCAGTGTAAGGGGCGATGAGCAGTTCTTC | CATSVRGDEQFF
TRBD2 | TRBJ2-7 | TRBV6-2/TRBV6-3 | many | TGTGCCAGCAGACAACCGGGACTAGCGGGAGGGATCTACGAGCAGTACTTC | CASRQPGLAGGIYEQYF
NA | TRBJ2-7 | TRBV6-2/TRBV6-3 | many | TGTGCCAGCAGTTACGTGCGGGGCGAGCAGTACTTC | CASSYVRGEQYF
NA | TRBJ2-7 | TRBV18 | few | TGTGCCAGCTCACCCCAGACAGGGAGGCCTAACGAGCAGTACTTC | CASSPQTGRPNEQYF
TRBD2 | TRBJ2-3 | TRBV28 | few | TGTGCCAGCAGTTTACGGACTAGCGGGAGCAATACGCAGTATTTT | CASSLRTSGSNTQYF
NA | TRBJ2-1 | TRBV3-1 | NA | TGTGCCAGCAGCCTTAGGGGGGATGAGCAGTTCTTC | CASSLRGDEQFF
NA | TRBJ1-2 | TRBV19 | many | TGTGCCAGTAGGGGCGACAGCTCCTATGGCTACACCTTC | CASRGDSSYGYTF
NA | TRBJ1-2 | TRBV20-1 | many | TGCAGTGCTAGACCGGACGGGGTCTACACCTTC | CSARPDGVYTF
TRBD2 | TRBJ2-1 | TRBV7-9 | many | TGTGCCAGCAGCTCAGACACCGGGACTAGCGGAGTCTGGGAGCAGTTCTTC | CASSSDTGTSGVWEQFF
NA | TRBJ2-1 | TRBV6-5 | NA | TGTGCCAGCGCGGACTACAATGAGCAGTTCTTC | CASADYNEQFF